The clone carrying this T cell receptor beta chain was detected only once. Other DNA sequences from this sample encode an identical CDR3 as well. Seattle patients were enrolled while actively infected and followed longitudinally. This sample is part of a study of blood T cell repertoires in COVID-19. The overall study: Samples of COVID-19 (acute and convalescent) were obtained from the United States, Italy and Spain. PBMCs, B-cell-depleted T cells, or T cells provided the cDNA or gDNA that made up the material.

CDR1 and CDR2 from the germline V gene are MNHEY and SVGAGI. V gave up 6 bases and J gave up 8 bases; unmatched junction bases: 5. This CDR3 has 12 residues. Per the authors' pipeline: It was from reference gene primer amplification that nucleated cell counts were estimated. Clones were read by immunoSEQ multiplex PCR, and TCRdb kept only the in-frame ones, dropping some. V and J calls and clone size are copied from that table; D and trimming were computed from the DNA. The repertoire holds some 520,000 clones, with 89% as singletons. This receptor was taken from a young man with COVID-19, enrolled during active disease. The sequenced sample was peripheral blood. This chain connects TRBV6-5 to TRBJ2-3, with 7 bases matching TRBD2. CDR3: CASRNPGGTQYF. The CDR3 DNA follows: TGTGCCAGCAGGAATCCGGGAGGTACGCAGTATTTT.